A single sample is the source of the 30 T cell receptor beta chains below, sequenced in a study of T cell changes during pregnancy in multiple sclerosis. Measured with immunoSEQ multiplex PCR; TCRdb has only the in-frame clones, and not every one. Of approximately 88,000 clones listed, around 94% are singletons. The source was peripheral blood, collected in the third trimester of pregnancy. The source of these receptors is a female donor with multiple sclerosis, enrolled in a pregnancy study.

The chain couples TRBV9 to TRBJ1-2; D not certain. The CDR3 sequence is 16 residues long. CDR1 and CDR2 from the germline V gene are SGDLS and YYNGEE. V dropped 4 bases and J dropped 6 bases, with 22 bases sitting between them. CDR3 amino acids: CASSPGWADGSNGYTF. The DNA for the CDR3 is TGTGCCAGCAGCCCAGGTTGGGCAGACGGTAGTAATGGCTACACCTTC. The full variable domain, in which reference TRBV9 and TRBJ1-2 provide the parts outside the CDR3, is DSGVTQTPKHLITATGQRVTLRCSPRSGDLSVYWYQQSLDQGLQFLIQYYNGEERAKGNILERFSAQQFPDLHSELNLSSLELGDSALYFCASSPGWADGSNGYTFGSGTRLTVV.

The V gene is TRBV9, the J gene TRBJ2-7; 8 bases are a match to TRBD2. Trimming cost V 0 bases and J 2 bases; bases outside gene matches: 4. The CDR3 sequence is 15 residues long. CDR1 and CDR2 from the germline V gene are SGDLS and YYNGEE. The CDR3 DNA sequence: TGTGCCAGCAGCGTAGCGTCAGCGGGGGCCTACGAGCAGTACTTC. Residues: CASSVASAGAYEQYF.

V and J are TRBV6-6 and TRBJ2-1, with 14 bases aligning to TRBD2. This CDR3 contains 15 residues. Trimming removed 0 bases from V and 8 bases from J; junction bases left unmatched: 0. The germline gives CDR1 MNHNY, CDR2 SVGAGI (reference sequence). CDR3 sequence reads: CASSYSGLAGDEQFF. The CDR3 DNA reads as TGTGCCAGCAGTTACTCGGGACTAGCGGGGGATGAGCAGTTCTTC.

The genes are TRBV7-9 and TRBJ2-1; D remains unclear. The CDR3 runs to 13 residues. CDR1 and CDR2 from the germline V gene are SEHNR and FQNEAQ (reference sequence). V lost 7 bases and J lost 7, with 14 bases in between. In DNA, the CDR3 is TGTGCCAGCACCGGATCTGTCGGGAATGAGCAGTTCTTC. Protein: CASTGSVGNEQFF.

V usage is TRBV6-5 and J usage is TRBJ2-2, with D maybe TRBD1 (6 bases). The length of the CDR3 is 13 residues. Looked up from germline, CDR1 is MNHEY and CDR2 is SVGAGI. The V gene lost 6 bases and the J gene lost 6 bases, with 11 bases spanning the gap. The CDR3 DNA reads as TGTGCCAGCAGCCCGGACAGACCCGGGGAGCTGTTTTTT. Translated, it gives CASSPDRPGELFF.

The J gene is TRBJ2-2, the V gene TRBV5-1; D may be TRBD1 (5 bases). This CDR3 is built from 16 residues. Germline loops: CDR1 SGHRS, CDR2 YFSETQ. V lost 0 bases and J lost 1, with 10 bases in between. This CDR3 reads CASSLAGQGNTGELFF. The DNA for the CDR3 is TGCGCCAGCAGCTTGGCCGGGCAGGGGAACACCGGGGAGCTGTTTTTT.

The gene calls are TRBV7-9 and TRBJ1-4, with a tentative D call TRBD1 (5 bases). CDR3 size: 14 residues. Trimming cost V 4 bases and J 7 bases, with 13 bases left between them. The germline gives CDR1 SEHNR, CDR2 FQNEAQ (reference sequence). The CDR3 bases are TGTGCCAGCAGCTCGACAGTGGGGATTGAAAAACTGTTTTTT. Encoded protein: CASSSTVGIEKLFF.

The genes are TRBV27 and TRBJ1-1; maybe TRBD1 (5 bases). The CDR3 totals 16 residues. Germline values: CDR1 MNHEY, CDR2 SMNVEV (reference sequence). The V gene lost 4 bases and the J gene lost 5 bases, with 20 bases spanning the gap. CDR3 region: CASSYQGRRAGTEAFF. The CDR3 bases are TGTGCCAGCAGTTATCAGGGAAGGAGGGCAGGGACTGAAGCTTTCTTT.

This clone was observed a few times. CDR3 protein: CASRSGGSDTEAFF. As DNA, the CDR3 is TGCGCCAGCAGGTCAGGGGGATCGGACACTGAAGCTTTCTTT. The chain employs TRBV5-1 and TRBJ1-1, with 7 nucleotides matching TRBD1. Germline loops: CDR1 SGHRS, CDR2 YFSETQ. The CDR3 loop spans 14 amino acids. J lost 3 bases, V lost 5 bases, and 7 bases had no gene match.

This clone was counted a single time. The genes are TRBV4-1 and TRBJ2-1; TRBD1 is a possible D gene (5 bases). CDR1 is MGHRA, CDR2 YSYEKL, per germline. Trimming stripped 7 bases from V and 5 bases from J, with 21 bases between. The CDR3 has 16 amino acids. The CDR3 sequence: CASTHSAARADNEQFF. CDR3 nucleotide sequence: TGCGCCAGCACCCACTCGGCGGCCAGGGCGGACAATGAGCAGTTCTTC.

The rearrangement uses TRBV6-5 and TRBJ1-6; TRBD1 aligns across 8 bases. CDR1 is MNHEY, CDR2 SVGAGI, per germline. Unmatched junction bases numbered 4, after V lost 2 bases and J lost 7 bases. CDR3 length equals 15 residues. The chain's CDR3 is CASSYRQGRNSPLHF. The CDR3 DNA follows: TGTGCCAGCAGTTACCGACAGGGGCGAAATTCACCCCTCCACTTT.

In this sample, this clone turned up once. The V call is TRBV2, the J call TRBJ2-7; 9 bases fit TRBD1. J was trimmed by 0 bases and V by 7 bases; bases with no gene match: 4. The CDR3 totals 14 residues. CDR1 SNHLY and CDR2 FYNNEI come from the germline V gene. The chain's CDR3 is CASTDRGSSYEQYF. The CDR3 DNA is TGTGCCAGCACTGACAGGGGGAGCTCCTACGAGCAGTACTTC.

The V call is TRBV11-3, the J call TRBJ2-1, with 12 bases matching TRBD2. The CDR3 is 18 amino acids. Germline lookup yields CDR1 SGHNT and CDR2 YENEEA. The J segment lost 3 bases and the V segment lost 0 bases, leaving 6 bases of the junction unmatched. The chain's CDR3 is CASSLDRTGLAGYNEQFF. CDR3 nucleotide sequence: TGTGCCAGCAGCTTAGATAGGACGGGACTAGCGGGCTACAATGAGCAGTTCTTC. Complete variable domain (other parts from reference TRBV11-3 and TRBJ2-1): EAGVVQSPRYKIIEKKQPVAFWCNPISGHNTLYWYLQNLGQGPELLIRYENEEAVDDSQLPKDRFSAERLKGVDSTLKIQPAELGDSAVYLCASSLDRTGLAGYNEQFFGPGTRLTVL.

This clone was detected only once. The rearrangement links TRBV4-2 to TRBJ2-1, with 9 bases identical to TRBD2. Germline CDR1 and CDR2: LGHNA and YNFKEQ. With V trimmed by 3 bases and J by 4 bases, 16 bases remained unmatched. The CDR3 spans 19 residues. This CDR3 is CASSQIAGVSPPLYNEQFF. In DNA, the CDR3 is TGTGCCAGCAGCCAGATAGCGGGAGTCTCCCCCCCGTTATACAATGAGCAGTTCTTC.

This chain joins TRBV12-5 and TRBJ1-1, with TRBD1 matching over 8 bases. The V and J ends lost 6 bases and 4 bases, in that order; junction bases with no gene match: 22. Germline V lookup: CDR1 LGHNT, CDR2 FRNRAP. CDR3 length: 19 amino acids. The CDR3 DNA follows: TGTGCTAGTGGGGGAGGACAGGGAGGGCGACATGGGGAGACCACTGAAGCTTTCTTT. Translating it yields CASGGGQGGRHGETTEAFF. Full variable domain (outside the CDR3, taken from reference TRBV12-5 and TRBJ1-1): DARVTQTPRHKVTEMGQEVTMRCQPILGHNTVFWYRQTMMQGLELLAYFRNRAPLDDSGMPKDRFSAEMPDATLATLKIQPSEPRDSAVYFCASGGGQGGRHGETTEAFFGQGTRLTVV.

This clone occurred once. This chain connects TRBV5-6 to TRBJ1-4, with 7 nucleotides matching TRBD1. Losses at the gene ends were 4 bases for V and 7 bases for J; bases not matched to a gene: 7. In germline, CDR1 is SGHDT, CDR2 YYEEEE. The CDR3 sequence is 14 residues long. CDR3 DNA: TGTGCCAGCAGCCAAGGGGGCTATTCTGAAAAACTGTTTTTT. This gives the protein CASSQGGYSEKLFF. Full variable domain (rest looked up from reference TRBV5-6 and TRBJ1-4): DAGVTQSPTHLIKTRGQQVTLRCSPKSGHDTVSWYQQALGQGPQFIFQYYEEEERQRGNFPDRFSGHQFPNYSSELNVNALLLGDSALYLCASSQGGYSEKLFFGSGTQLSVL.

The rearrangement links TRBV19 to TRBJ1-3; perhaps TRBD1 as D (6 bases). The CDR3 runs 13 residues. Germline V CDR1 and CDR2: LNHDA, SQIVND (reference sequence). The V and J ends lost 5 bases and 4 bases respectively, with 9 bases between them. The CDR3: CASSFTGGNTIYF. Here the CDR3 DNA reads TGTGCCAGTAGTTTTACAGGGGGAAACACCATATATTTT.

This clone was detected once. The chain links TRBV28 to TRBJ1-5; tentative D call: TRBD1 (5 bases). Trimming left V 5 bases short and J 4 bases short, with 9 bases between. The CDR3 length is 13 residues. From germline, CDR1 is MDHEN and CDR2 SYDVKM. CDR3 region: CASSRDFNQPQHF. CDR3 bases: TGTGCCAGCAGTCGGGACTTTAATCAGCCCCAGCATTTT.

This chain uses TRBV11-3 with TRBJ2-1; tentative D call: TRBD2 (5 bases). The CDR3 extends over 16 amino acids. Germline CDR1 reads SGHNT; CDR2 reads YENEEA. Trimming pared 0 bases from V and 5 bases from J, leaving 14 bases between. CDR3 sequence reads: CASSLDRSSRHNEQFF. The CDR3 DNA follows: TGTGCCAGCAGCTTAGATCGGTCTAGCCGACACAATGAGCAGTTCTTC.

The chain is built from TRBV11-2 and TRBJ2-2; 11 bases are shared with TRBD2. The V gene's germline CDR1 is SGHAT and CDR2 FQNNGV. The CDR3 is 16 amino acids. J gave up 4 bases and V 5 bases, and 6 bases lay outside the gene matches. Here the CDR3 DNA reads TGTGCCAGCAGCGCGATTAGCGGGAGGGCCACCGGGGAGCTGTTTTTT. This gives the protein CASSAISGRATGELFF.

In nucleotides, the CDR3 is TGTGCCAGCAGCACGGGACAGGGAAGAAACACCATATATTTT. Encoded protein: CASSTGQGRNTIYF. This rearrangement joins TRBV5-4 to TRBJ1-3; 9 bases are a match to TRBD1. Germline V lookup: CDR1 SGHNT, CDR2 YYREEE (reference sequence). The CDR3 spans 14 residues. Trimming took 4 bases from V and 5 from J; bases not matched to a gene: 4.

This rearrangement joins TRBV29-1 to TRBJ2-1; tentatively, D is TRBD2 (5 bases). This CDR3 is 12 amino acids long. Trimming removed 6 bases at V and 9 bases at J, with 15 bases between. The germline gives CDR1 SQVTM, CDR2 ANQGSEA. CDR3 nucleotide sequence: TGCAGCGTGCCCCTGGTAGGGAGTGAGCAGTTCTTC. This gives the protein CSVPLVGSEQFF.

This sequence joins TRBV28 and TRBJ1-3; D is possibly TRBD1 (5 bases). V was cut by 3 bases and J by 2 bases, with 11 bases left in between. CDR1 and CDR2 (germline): MDHEN, SYDVKM. There are 15 residues in the CDR3. The CDR3 protein is CASSFGTSPGNTIYF. CDR3 bases: TGTGCCAGCAGTTTCGGGACTTCCCCTGGAAACACCATATATTTT.

The CDR3, as DNA: TGCGCCACCTCGACAGTTCTCGGCACAGATACGCAGTATTTT. This gives the protein CATSTVLGTDTQYF. The chain has TRBV5-1 and TRBJ2-3; weak D call: TRBD1 (5 bases). CDR1 is SGHRS and CDR2 is YFSETQ in the germline V gene. The V end lost 9 bases, the J end lost 1 base, and 15 bases lay between the germline ends. The CDR3 is made up of 14 amino acids.

The chain is built from TRBV11-2 and TRBJ2-7; 11 bases fit TRBD1. This CDR3 contains 15 residues. J lost 5 bases, V lost 2 bases, and 5 bases had no gene match. Germline lookup yields CDR1 SGHAT and CDR2 FQNNGV. CDR3 coding DNA: TGTGCCAGCAGCTTAAGGCCGGGACAGGGGGACGAGCAGTACTTC. Translation gives CASSLRPGQGDEQYF.

The chain is built from TRBV5-1 and TRBJ2-7; 12 nucleotides agree with TRBD2. The germline V gene encodes CDR1 SGHRS and CDR2 YFSETQ. This CDR3 contains 15 residues. V lost 5 bases and J lost 2; bases outside the gene matches: 5. The CDR3 DNA sequence: TGCGCCAGCAGTCCTCTAGCGGGAGGGACCTACGAGCAGTACTTC. Its translation: CASSPLAGGTYEQYF.

The chain links TRBV7-9 to TRBJ2-7; TRBD1 aligns across 11 bases. The length of the CDR3 is 15 residues. The junction had 8 bases not matched to a gene; V was cut back by 5 bases and J by 5 bases. Germline-derived CDR1 and CDR2 are SEHNR and FQNEAQ (reference sequence). The CDR3, as DNA: TGTGCCAGCAGCCAATGGACAGGGGGCGCGGACGAGCAGTACTTC. This encodes CASSQWTGGADEQYF. The full variable domain, its missing parts supplied by reference TRBV7-9 and TRBJ2-7, is DTGVSQNPRHKITKRGQNVTFRCDPISEHNRLYWYRQTLGQGPEFLTYFQNEAQLEKSRLLSDRFSAERPKGSFSTLEIQRTEQGDSAMYLCASSQWTGGADEQYFGPGTRLTVT.

J is TRBJ2-1 and V is TRBV6-6; 9 bases match TRBD2. Per the germline V gene, CDR1 is MNHNY and CDR2 is SVGAGI (reference sequence). The junction had 9 bases not matched to a gene; V was cut back by 4 bases and J by 8 bases. The CDR3 runs to 15 residues. This CDR3 is CASSLAGARDHEQFF. CDR3 bases: TGTGCCAGCAGTTTAGCGGGAGCACGGGATCATGAGCAGTTCTTC.

With regard to this clone: An end of the junction differs from the germline gene, which may be a read error. This chain links TRBV10-3 with TRBJ1-1, with D possibly being TRBD1 (6 bases). CDR1 and CDR2 from the germline V gene are ENHRY and SYGVKD. The CDR3 extends over 13 amino acids. The DNA of the CDR3 is TGTGCCGTCAGACAGGAATTGAACACTGAAGCTTTCTTT. It encodes CAVRQELNTEAFF.

The chain recombines TRBV18 with TRBJ2-7, with TRBD1 matching 9 bases. The V and J ends lost 4 bases and 0 bases, in that order; junction bases with no gene match: 10. Germline CDR1 reads KGHSH; CDR2 reads LQKENI. This CDR3 comprises 17 residues. The CDR3 loop is CASSRNRDRARSYEQYF. DNA of the CDR3: TGTGCCAGCTCACGGAACCGGGACAGGGCCCGCTCCTACGAGCAGTACTTC.